This T cell receptor beta chain was captured by sequencing in a study of blood T cell repertoires in COVID-19. As for the study in general: Acute-phase and convalescent COVID-19 samples originated in the United States, Italy and Spain.

Clones were sequenced by immunoSEQ multiplex PCR, and TCRdb holds only the in-frame ones, with some missing. The data show 150,000 to 200,000 clones, 85% to 90% seen once. The V gene's germline CDR1 is SGHRS and CDR2 YFSETQ. V lost 2 bases to trimming and J lost 6 bases, with 9 bases between them. CDR3 length: 14 residues. The receptor's source is a man younger than 35 with active or convalescent COVID-19. This chain connects TRBV5-1 to TRBJ1-6; a possible D gene is TRBD1 (6 bases). The material sequenced was peripheral blood. CDR3 region: CASSFQGPNSPLHF. The CDR3 DNA reads as TGCGCCAGCAGCTTCCAGGGGCCTAATTCACCCCTCCACTTT. The whole variable domain, remainder taken from reference TRBV5-1 and TRBJ1-6, is KAGVTQTPRYLIKTRGQQVTLSCSPISGHRSVSWYQQTPGQGLQFLFEYFSETQRNKGNFPGRFSGRQFSNSRSEMNVSTLELGDSALYLCASSFQGPNSPLHFGNGTRLTVT.